Following are 25 T cell receptor beta chains from one sample sequenced in a study of cytomegalovirus exposure and HLA in healthy donors. Amplification used 60 Vbeta primers and 13 Jbeta primers. The table came from immunoSEQ multiplex PCR; TCRdb's copy has only in-frame clones and leaves some out. Found here are about 65,000 clones; the top ten clones hold about 15%. The specimen sequenced was PBMCs. The source of these receptors is a boy aged 10-17 years in good health and CMV-seronegative.

The chain employs TRBV7-9 and TRBJ2-5; D gene ambiguous. The V and J ends lost 2 bases and 7 bases respectively, with 8 bases between them. Germline V gives CDR1 SEHNR, CDR2 FQNEAQ (reference sequence). This CDR3 is 12 amino acids long. CDR3 residues: CASSLYSMTQYF. The CDR3, as DNA: TGTGCCAGCAGCTTATACTCCATGACCCAGTACTTC.

The chain is built from TRBV6-5 and TRBJ2-7, with D perhaps TRBD1 (6 bases). Trimming took 2 bases from V and 10 from J, leaving 9 bases between them. Germline V gene lookup returns CDR1 MNHEY and CDR2 SVGAGI. CDR3 size: 11 residues. The CDR3 coding sequence is TGTGCCAGCAGTTACGAGGGGGTTCAGTACTTC. Protein sequence: CASSYEGVQYF.

V is TRBV27 and J is TRBJ1-5; tentatively, D is TRBD1 (5 bases). This CDR3 contains 16 residues. The V end lost 5 bases, the J end lost 5 bases, and 19 bases lay between the germline ends. The germline V gene has CDR1 MNHEY and CDR2 SMNVEV (reference sequence). The CDR3 loop is CASSPPGREAYQPQHF. The CDR3 nucleotides read TGTGCCAGCAGTCCTCCGGGCAGGGAAGCTTATCAGCCCCAGCATTTT.

The chain links TRBV19 to TRBJ1-5; TRBD1 matches at 7 bases. CDR1 LNHDA and CDR2 SQIVND come from the germline V gene (reference sequence). V lost 6 bases, J lost 3 bases, and 5 bases stayed unmatched. The CDR3 sequence is 14 residues long. The CDR3 DNA sequence: TGTGCCAGTAGAAGCGACAGGGTCAATCAGCCCCAGCATTTT. Its translation: CASRSDRVNQPQHF.

The J gene is TRBJ1-5, the V gene TRBV6-1; the D gene is possibly TRBD1 (5 bases). CDR3 length equals 13 residues. Germline loops: CDR1 MNHNS, CDR2 SASEGT. Trimming stripped 3 bases from V and 6 bases from J, with 9 bases between. CDR3 sequence reads: CASSDWGRQPQHF. The DNA of the CDR3 is TGTGCCAGCAGTGACTGGGGCCGTCAGCCCCAGCATTTT.

The chain has TRBV29-1 and TRBJ1-1, with 9 bases lining up with TRBD1. CDR3 length equals 13 residues. V lost 5 bases and J lost 2; bases outside the gene matches: 3. Germline loops: CDR1 SQVTM, CDR2 ANQGSEA. The CDR3 loop is CSVPGQGNTEAFF. The CDR3 DNA sequence: TGCAGCGTTCCGGGACAGGGTAACACTGAAGCTTTCTTT.

The chain carries TRBV5-1 and TRBJ1-4; D is possibly TRBD1 (5 bases). The CDR3 is 15 amino acids. Trimming removed 0 bases from V and 7 bases from J, with 13 bases in between. Germline CDR1 is SGHRS and CDR2 is YFSETQ. The CDR3 DNA is TGCGCCAGCAGCTTGGCCCTCGGGGGTGGTGAAAAACTGTTTTTT. Amino acid sequence: CASSLALGGGEKLFF. Using reference TRBV5-1 and TRBJ1-4 for the parts outside the CDR3, the full variable domain is KAGVTQTPRYLIKTRGQQVTLSCSPISGHRSVSWYQQTPGQGLQFLFEYFSETQRNKGNFPGRFSGRQFSNSRSEMNVSTLELGDSALYLCASSLALGGGEKLFFGSGTQLSVL.

The rearrangement uses TRBV5-1 and TRBJ1-5; 10 nucleotides match TRBD1. The trim removed 4 bases at V and 7 bases at J, leaving 8 bases unmatched. CDR1 is SGHRS, CDR2 YFSETQ, per germline. CDR3 size: 15 residues. This CDR3 reads CASSPGQGFSQPQHF. Written as DNA, the CDR3 is TGCGCCAGCAGCCCGGGACAGGGGTTCAGCCAGCCCCAGCATTTT.

The chain is built from TRBV6-5 and TRBJ2-5, with D possibly being TRBD1 (6 bases). The V end lost 11 bases, the J end lost 3 bases, and 16 bases lay between the germline ends. The germline V gene has CDR1 MNHEY and CDR2 SVGAGI. This CDR3 has 13 residues. The CDR3 is CAAHEAGEETQYF. The DNA for the CDR3 is TGTGCCGCCCACGAGGCAGGGGAAGAGACCCAGTACTTC.

The V call is TRBV11-2, the J call TRBJ2-2; tentatively, D is TRBD1 (6 bases). V lost 3 bases and J 5 bases, leaving 16 bases between the germline ends. This CDR3 is 16 amino acids long. In germline, CDR1 is SGHAT, CDR2 FQNNGV. This CDR3 is CASSLGTFGVTGELFF. Written as DNA, the CDR3 is TGTGCCAGCAGCTTGGGGACATTTGGGGTAACCGGGGAGCTGTTTTTT. The variable domain in full, completed from reference TRBV11-2 and TRBJ2-2, reads EAGVAQSPRYKIIEKRQSVAFWCNPISGHATLYWYQQILGQGPKLLIQFQNNGVVDDSQLPKDRFSAERLKGVDSTLKIQPAKLEDSAVYLCASSLGTFGVTGELFFGEGSRLTVL.

The rearrangement joins TRBV2 to TRBJ2-6; D perhaps matches TRBD1 (6 bases). This CDR3 has 16 amino acids. V lost 0 bases, J lost 4 bases, and 10 bases lay in between. Germline V CDR1 and CDR2: SNHLY, FYNNEI. CDR3 sequence reads: CASSEARGSGANVLTF. CDR3 sequence (DNA): TGTGCCAGCAGTGAAGCTAGGGGGAGCGGGGCCAACGTCCTGACTTTC.

The chain has TRBV5-1 and TRBJ2-5; TRBD2 matches 11 bases. V was clipped by 4 bases and J by 5 bases; unmatched bases: 10. Germline values: CDR1 SGHRS, CDR2 YFSETQ. This CDR3 spans 16 amino acids. The CDR3 nucleotides read TGCGCCAGCAGCCACTCCCTAGCGGGGGGTCCGGAGACCCAGTACTTC. It specifies CASSHSLAGGPETQYF.

The V call is TRBV15, the J call TRBJ1-4; no clear D gene. V gave up 5 bases and J gave up 0 bases, with 10 bases separating them. There are 15 residues in the CDR3. Germline V gene sequence: CDR1 LNHNV, CDR2 YYDKDF (reference sequence). The CDR3 protein is CATSGTAATNEKLFF. CDR3 nucleotide sequence: TGTGCCACCAGCGGCACAGCAGCAACTAATGAAAAACTGTTTTTT.

The rearrangement links TRBV9 to TRBJ2-1; 11 bases align to TRBD2. Germline CDR1 is SGDLS and CDR2 is YYNGEE. With 3 bases clipped from V and 10 bases from J, the junction kept 18 bases outside the gene matches. The CDR3 covers 18 residues. The CDR3 DNA reads as TGTGCCAGCAGCGCGGGTAGGGCTAGCGGGAGGAGAGAGGAGGAGCAGTTCTTC. This codes for CASSAGRASGRREEEQFF.

This chain links TRBV7-8 with TRBJ1-5; no reliable D call. The germline V gene has CDR1 SGHVS and CDR2 FQNEAQ. There are 17 residues in the CDR3. The germline V and J ends were trimmed by 4 bases and 3 bases, with 19 bases remaining between them. The CDR3 nucleotides read TGTGCCAGCAGCTCCGCGAGGGTTCTTTATAACAATCAGCCCCAGCATTTT. Translated: CASSSARVLYNNQPQHF.

The V call is TRBV7-9, the J call TRBJ2-6; D is ambiguous. The CDR3 totals 15 residues. Germline V gene sequence: CDR1 SEHNR, CDR2 FQNEAQ (reference sequence). V lost 0 bases and J 0 bases, leaving 3 bases between the germline ends. The CDR3 is CASSLAHSGANVLTF. The CDR3 bases are TGTGCCAGCAGCTTAGCACACTCTGGGGCCAACGTCCTGACTTTC. The variable domain in full, with the rest retrieved from reference TRBV7-9 and TRBJ2-6, is DTGVSQNPRHKITKRGQNVTFRCDPISEHNRLYWYRQTLGQGPEFLTYFQNEAQLEKSRLLSDRFSAERPKGSFSTLEIQRTEQGDSAMYLCASSLAHSGANVLTFGAGSRLTVL.

The gene calls are TRBV4-2 and TRBJ2-3; TRBD1 matches at 7 bases. The CDR3 extends over 15 amino acids. Trimming removed 4 bases from V and 6 bases from J; junction bases left unmatched: 10. Germline CDR1 LGHNA, CDR2 YNFKEQ. CDR3 in amino acids: CASSPTQGTADTQYF. CDR3 in DNA: TGTGCCAGCAGCCCAACCCAGGGGACAGCCGATACGCAGTATTTT.

The gene calls are TRBV5-6 and TRBJ1-4, with TRBD1 matching over 8 bases. Losses at the gene ends were 4 bases for V and 4 bases for J; bases not matched to a gene: 3. The CDR3 is made up of 14 amino acids. CDR1 and CDR2 from the germline V gene are SGHDT and YYEEEE. The CDR3, as DNA: TGTGCCAGCAGCCCGACAGGGGTTAATGAAAAACTGTTTTTT. It codes for CASSPTGVNEKLFF.

The genes are TRBV10-3 and TRBJ2-7; 8 nucleotides line up with TRBD2. Looked up from germline, CDR1 is ENHRY and CDR2 is SYGVKD. CDR3 length: 12 residues. J gave up 5 bases and V 11 bases, and 8 bases lay outside the gene matches. The DNA of the CDR3 is TGTGCCCACGGGGGGGGTTTCGACGAGCAGTACTTC. Protein: CAHGGGFDEQYF.

For the CDR3, the DNA is TGTGCCAGCTCCCCGACTAGCGGGAGGGAGACCCAGTACTTC. Residues: CASSPTSGRETQYF. The chain has TRBV18 and TRBJ2-5; 13 bases align to TRBD2. Trimming cost V 6 bases and J 5 bases; bases outside gene matches: 3. Per the germline V gene, CDR1 is KGHSH and CDR2 is LQKENI. The CDR3 has 14 amino acids. Full variable domain (rest looked up from reference TRBV18 and TRBJ2-5): NAGVMQNPRHLVRRRGQEARLRCSPMKGHSHVYWYRQLPEEGLKFMVYLQKENIIDESGMPKERFSAEFPKEGPSILRIQQVVRGDSAAYFCASSPTSGRETQYFGPGTRLLVL.

The chain couples TRBV7-9 to TRBJ1-1, with unresolved D. CDR3 length: 16 amino acids. Germline V gene data show CDR1 as SEHNR and CDR2 as FQNEAQ (reference sequence). V was trimmed by 3 bases and J by 4 bases, leaving 18 bases between them. The CDR3 DNA follows: TGTGCCAGCAGCTTTCTTCTCGGTCACTCTCTCACTGAAGCTTTCTTT. Its protein product is CASSFLLGHSLTEAFF.

The chain joins TRBV30 to TRBJ1-2, with 8 bases identical to TRBD1. Germline trimming cut 7 bases from V and 2 bases from J; bases unmatched to any gene: 15. Germline CDR1 GTSNPN, CDR2 SVGIG (reference sequence). The CDR3 consists of 16 residues. CDR3 sequence reads: CASFGQGKEGNYGYTF. The CDR3 DNA reads TGTGCCTCATTTGGACAGGGTAAAGAAGGGAACTATGGCTACACCTTC.

The CDR3 DNA reads as TGTGCCAGCAGCCCCGAGCGCGCGGGAGGTTTACCCAATGAGCAGTTCTTC. It encodes CASSPERAGGLPNEQFF. The chain recombines TRBV7-9 with TRBJ2-1, with TRBD2 identical over 8 bases. CDR3 size: 17 residues. Germline V gene data show CDR1 as SEHNR and CDR2 as FQNEAQ (reference sequence). With 5 bases clipped from V and 6 bases from J, the junction kept 15 bases outside the gene matches.

The chain combines TRBV2 with TRBJ2-1; D remains ambiguous. V was clipped by 2 bases and J by 3 bases, with 8 bases between them. Germline CDR1 is SNHLY and CDR2 is FYNNEI. The CDR3 consists of 14 residues. CDR3: CASSENFDYNEQFF. The CDR3, as DNA: TGTGCCAGCAGTGAAAACTTCGACTACAATGAGCAGTTCTTC.

The V call is TRBV29-1, the J call TRBJ1-2, with a weak D call TRBD1 (6 bases). The CDR3 spans 14 residues. Germline CDR1 and CDR2: SQVTM and ANQGSEA. V lost 4 bases and J 0 bases, leaving 12 bases between the germline ends. This chain's CDR3 is CSVVAGASNYGYTF. The CDR3 bases are TGCAGCGTTGTGGCAGGGGCGTCTAACTATGGCTACACCTTC.